Listed below are T cell receptor beta chains from one sample, sequenced in a study of blood T cell repertoires in COVID-19. TCRdb's copy holds only in-frame clones and misses some; the assay was immunoSEQ multiplex PCR. Here the sample spans around 150,000 clones, approximately 92% being singletons. Sequencing input: peripheral blood. The receptors stem from a woman aged 50 to 60 with acute or convalescent COVID-19. Each CDR3 is given with its conserved first and last residue. A D gene is named only where the DNA matches it firmly. Size tells how often a clone was seen (once, few, many) or the class of an expanded clone, and some rows leave it out.

d_call,v_call,j_call,clone_size,cdr3_nt,cdr3_aa
TRBD1,TRBV6-6,TRBJ1-6,.,TGTGCCAGCAGGGAGACAGGGCGGGATTATAATTCACCCCTCCACTTT,CASRETGRDYNSPLHF
TRBD1,TRBV9,TRBJ1-1,.,TGTGCCAGCAGCCCCGGGACAGGGAACGCTGAAGCTTTCTTT,CASSPGTGNAEAFF
.,TRBV30,TRBJ1-6,.,TGTGCCTGGGGCTCAGGCACGAATTCACCCCTCCACTTT,CAWGSGTNSPLHF
.,TRBV4-2,TRBJ2-1,.,TGTGCCAGCAGCCCGATCTGGGGCGGCACCTACAATGAGCAGTTCTTC,CASSPIWGGTYNEQFF
.,TRBV11-2,TRBJ2-5,.,TGTGCCAGCAGCCCGTTTGCTAATCAAGAGACCCAGTACTTC,CASSPFANQETQYF
.,TRBV2,TRBJ1-1,.,TGTGCCAGCAGTGTTAATCAGGGAGGGGTCACTGAAGCTTTCTTT,CASSVNQGGVTEAFF
.,TRBV11-2,TRBJ2-1,.,TGTGCCAGCAGCTTAGGACTGAGCCTATCCTACAATGAGCAGTTCTTC,CASSLGLSLSYNEQFF
.,TRBV9,TRBJ2-3,.,TGTGCCAGCAGCGTAGACTGGGGGCGGGTAGATACGCAGTATTTT,CASSVDWGRVDTQYF
.,TRBV9,TRBJ1-6,.,TGTGCCAGCAGTTCACGCAGCTCCTATAATTCACCCCTCCACTTT,CASSSRSSYNSPLHF
.,TRBV27,TRBJ1-1,.,TGTGCCAGCAGTTTAAGGGGGTGGAACACTGAAGCTTTCTTT,CASSLRGWNTEAFF
.,TRBV3-1/TRBV3-2,TRBJ1-2,.,TGTGCCAGCAGCCAAGGCGCCGGAGAGGGCTACACCTTC,CASSQGAGEGYTF
TRBD2,TRBV5-1,TRBJ2-1,.,TGCGCCAGCAGCTTGGGAAGCGAGCGGGAGTTAAACAATGAGCAGTTCTTC,CASSLGSERELNNEQFF
.,TRBV10-1,TRBJ2-3,.,TGCGCCAGCAGTGAGGGGAGCATCACAGATACGCAGTATTTT,CASSEGSITDTQYF
.,TRBV9,TRBJ1-2,.,TGTGCCAGCAGCGTCTCAGCCCGGGGGAGCTACACCTTC,CASSVSARGSYTF
.,TRBV24-1,TRBJ2-1,.,TGTGCCACCAGTATAGGAGGGGACCCCTACAATGAGCAGTTCTTC,CATSIGGDPYNEQFF
.,TRBV10-2,TRBJ2-7,.,TGCGCCAGCAGTAGCCAACCCCGAGGTGGGTACGAGCAGTACTTC,CASSSQPRGGYEQYF
TRBD2,TRBV25-1,TRBJ2-1,.,TGTGCCAGCAGTCACCGGACTAGCGGGAAATACAATGAGCAGTTCTTC,CASSHRTSGKYNEQFF
.,TRBV3-1/TRBV3-2,TRBJ1-2,.,TGTGCCAGCAGCCAGAGCCTGAGGAGGAGCGGCTACACCTTC,CASSQSLRRSGYTF
.,TRBV15,TRBJ2-6,.,TGTGCCACCAGCAGAGATAACTCTGGGGCCAACGTCCTGACTTTC,CATSRDNSGANVLTF
.,TRBV7-2,TRBJ2-7,.,TGTGCCAGCAGCGACAGCCCCCGAGGAGACGAGCAGTACTTC,CASSDSPRGDEQYF
TRBD2,TRBV4-3,TRBJ2-7,.,TGCGCCAGCAGCTACCAGACTAGCGGGGGGGAGCAGTACTTC,CASSYQTSGGEQYF
.,TRBV3-1/TRBV3-2,TRBJ1-2,.,TGTGCCAGCAGCCCCCATAATGCGGGCGCGGATGGCTACACCTTC,CASSPHNAGADGYTF
.,TRBV12-1,TRBJ2-7,once,TGTGCCAGCAGCCTCTGTAACTCGCAGTACTTC,CASSLCNSQYF
TRBD1,TRBV18,TRBJ1-2,.,TGTGCCAGCTCCCAAACTCCCGGGACAGGGTATGGCTACACCTTC,CASSQTPGTGYGYTF
.,TRBV28,TRBJ1-5,.,TGTGCCAGCCGCAGGGGCAATCAGCCCCAGCATTTT,CASRRGNQPQHF
TRBD1,TRBV7-2,TRBJ1-1,.,TGTGCCAGCAGCTTACCCATACAGGGGGCAAGGAACACTGAAGCTTTCTTT,CASSLPIQGARNTEAFF
TRBD1,TRBV11-2,TRBJ1-2,.,TGTGCCAGCAGGCGGGTGGGCAGGGGGCTTAACTATGGCTACACCTTC,CASRRVGRGLNYGYTF
TRBD2,TRBV4-1,TRBJ2-1,once,TGCGCCAGCAGCCAAGATCGAGGGACTAATTACAATGAGCAGTTCTTC,CASSQDRGTNYNEQFF
.,TRBV7-2,TRBJ2-5,.,TGTGCCAGCAGCTTGAGACCTGACTACCAAAAGGAGACCCAGTACTTC,CASSLRPDYQKETQYF
.,TRBV5-6,TRBJ1-4,.,TGTGCCAGCAGCGGGGGGTTGAGGTCCCCTAATGAAAAACTGTTTTTT,CASSGGLRSPNEKLFF
.,TRBV3-1/TRBV3-2,TRBJ2-1,.,TGTGCCAGCCGACGTTCCCCGGCGGTTGAGCAGTTCTTC,CASRRSPAVEQFF
TRBD2,TRBV7-2,TRBJ2-4,.,TGTGCCAGCAGCTCCTATCGGGTTGGCGGGAGCAAAAACATTCAGTACTTC,CASSSYRVGGSKNIQYF
.,TRBV24-1,TRBJ2-1,.,TGTGCCACCAGTGATTACAGCGGGCCGTACAATGAGCAGTTCTTC,CATSDYSGPYNEQFF
.,TRBV19,TRBJ1-2,.,TGTGCCAGTAGTAGTTTCAGGGGAGACTATGGCTACACCTTC,CASSSFRGDYGYTF
.,TRBV15,TRBJ2-7,.,TGTGCCACCAGCAGGGCTCTTGGCGGGACCTACGAGCAGTACTTC,CATSRALGGTYEQYF
TRBD2,TRBV11-2,TRBJ2-7,few,TGTGCCAGCAAAGGGGTTACTAGCGGGAGTTTGTACGAGCAGTACTTC,CASKGVTSGSLYEQYF
TRBD2,TRBV7-2,TRBJ2-3,.,TGTGCCAGCAGCCCCAGCGGGGGGGTTGATACGCAGTATTTT,CASSPSGGVDTQYF
.,TRBV7-6,TRBJ1-1,.,TGTGCCAGCAGCTCGTCGGTTGGAGACACTGAAGCTTTCTTT,CASSSSVGDTEAFF